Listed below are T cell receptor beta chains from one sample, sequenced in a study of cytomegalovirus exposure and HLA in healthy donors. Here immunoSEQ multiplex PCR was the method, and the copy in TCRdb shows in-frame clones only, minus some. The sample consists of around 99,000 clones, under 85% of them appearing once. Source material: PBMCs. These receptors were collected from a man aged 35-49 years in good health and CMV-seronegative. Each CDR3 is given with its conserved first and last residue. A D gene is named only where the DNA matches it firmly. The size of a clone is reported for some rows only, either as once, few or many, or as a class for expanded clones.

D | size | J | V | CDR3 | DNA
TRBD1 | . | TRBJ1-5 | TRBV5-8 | CASSSTGSRIGPQHF | TGTGCCAGCAGCTCGACAGGGTCCCGCATAGGGCCCCAGCATTTT
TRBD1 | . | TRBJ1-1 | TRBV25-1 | CASSESWGTGSRTEAFF | TGTGCCAGCAGTGAATCTTGGGGGACAGGTTCTCGAACTGAAGCTTTCTTT
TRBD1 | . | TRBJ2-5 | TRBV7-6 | CASSLRDRETQYF | TGTGCCAGCAGCTTAAGGGACAGGGAGACCCAGTACTTC
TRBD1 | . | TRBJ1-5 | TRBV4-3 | CASSQGGGDSFSPQHF | TGCGCCAGCAGCCAAGGCGGGGGGGACAGTTTTTCGCCCCAGCATTTT
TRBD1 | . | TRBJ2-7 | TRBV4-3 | CASSAWDSSVYEQYF | TGCGCCAGCAGCGCCTGGGACAGTAGTGTCTACGAGCAGTACTTC
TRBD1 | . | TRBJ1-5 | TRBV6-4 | CASISTGETYSNQPQHF | TGTGCCAGCATCTCCACAGGGGAAACTTATAGCAATCAGCCCCAGCATTTT
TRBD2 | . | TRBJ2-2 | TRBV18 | CASSPRLAQDTGELFF | TGTGCCAGCTCACCTAGACTAGCTCAAGACACCGGGGAGCTGTTTTTT
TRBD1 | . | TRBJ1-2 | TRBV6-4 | CASSVTGQGNPYGYTF | TGTGCCAGCAGTGTGACTGGACAGGGCAACCCCTATGGCTACACCTTC
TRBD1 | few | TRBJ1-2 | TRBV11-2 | CASSPGQGASVYGYTF | TGTGCCAGCAGCCCGGGACAGGGGGCTTCCGTCTATGGCTACACCTTC
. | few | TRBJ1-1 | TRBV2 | CASRRQLSGKEAFF | TGTGCCAGCAGACGACAGTTGTCCGGAAAAGAAGCTTTCTTT
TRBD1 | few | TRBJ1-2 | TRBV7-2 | CASSSAGGSYGYTF | TGTGCCAGCAGCTCAGCAGGGGGTTCCTATGGCTACACCTTC
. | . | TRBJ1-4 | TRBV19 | CASSPRGRNEKLFF | TGTGCCAGTAGCCCCCGGGGGAGAAATGAAAAACTGTTTTTT
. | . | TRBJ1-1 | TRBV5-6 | CASSPGGFGTEAFF | TGTGCCAGCAGCCCGGGGGGTTTTGGGACTGAAGCTTTCTTT
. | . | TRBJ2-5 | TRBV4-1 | CASSQWGQDQETQYF | TGCGCCAGCAGCCAGTGGGGCCAGGACCAAGAGACCCAGTACTTC
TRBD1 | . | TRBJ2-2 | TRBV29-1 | CSVDRVGGELFF | TGCAGCGTGGACAGGGTGGGCGGGGAGCTGTTTTTT
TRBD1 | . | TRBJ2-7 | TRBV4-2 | CASSQVGQGIDHEQYF | TGTGCCAGCAGCCAAGTTGGACAGGGAATCGACCACGAGCAGTACTTC
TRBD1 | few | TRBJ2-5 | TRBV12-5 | CASGLVTSDRVEETQYF | TGTGCTAGTGGTTTGGTAACCTCGGACAGGGTAGAAGAGACCCAGTACTTC
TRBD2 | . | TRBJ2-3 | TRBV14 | CASSQGTSGTDTQYF | TGTGCCAGCAGCCAGGGGACTAGCGGCACAGATACGCAGTATTTT
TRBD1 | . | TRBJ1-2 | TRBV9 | CASSDRKGTGVGYTF | TGTGCCAGCAGCGACCGCAAGGGGACAGGGGTAGGCTACACCTTC
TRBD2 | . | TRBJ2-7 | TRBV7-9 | CASSREPGLAMGNYEQYF | TGTGCCAGCAGCAGAGAGCCGGGACTAGCGATGGGGAACTACGAGCAGTACTTC
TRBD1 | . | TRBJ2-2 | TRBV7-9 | CATRDSPNTGELFF | TGTGCCACCAGGGACAGCCCTAACACCGGGGAGCTGTTTTTT
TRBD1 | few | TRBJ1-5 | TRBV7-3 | CASSPGQVLCQPQHF | TGTGCCAGCAGTCCGGGACAGGTTTTATGTCAGCCCCAGCATTTT
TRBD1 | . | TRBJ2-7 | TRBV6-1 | CASSEQGYEQYF | TGTGCCAGCAGCGAACAGGGGTACGAGCAGTACTTC
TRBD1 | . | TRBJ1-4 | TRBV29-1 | CSVGQINNEKLFF | TGCAGCGTGGGACAGATTAATAATGAAAAACTGTTTTTT
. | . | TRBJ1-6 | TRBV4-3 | CASSQDGENSPLHF | TGCGCCAGCAGCCAAGACGGGGAGAATTCACCCCTCCACTTT
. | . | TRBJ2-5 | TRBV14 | CASSQVRIGEETQYF | TGTGCCAGCAGCCAAGTGAGAATCGGTGAAGAGACCCAGTACTTC
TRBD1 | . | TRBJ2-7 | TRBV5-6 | CASSLVAGGLGEQYF | TGTGCCAGCAGCTTGGTGGCAGGGGGTCTAGGCGAGCAGTACTTC
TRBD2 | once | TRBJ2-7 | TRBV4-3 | CASSQVTSGTYEQYF | TGCGCCAGCAGCCAAGTAACTAGCGGGACCTACGAGCAGTACTTC
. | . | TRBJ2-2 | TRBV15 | CATSRFSAGTGELFF | TGTGCCACCAGCAGATTCAGTGCGGGGACCGGGGAGCTGTTTTTT
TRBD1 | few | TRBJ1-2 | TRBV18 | CASSRGQGDPTGYTF | TGTGCCAGCTCACGGGGACAGGGGGATCCTACCGGCTACACCTTC
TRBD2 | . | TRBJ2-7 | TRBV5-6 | CASSLGTREDEQYF | TGTGCCAGCAGCCTCGGGACTAGAGAAGACGAGCAGTACTTC
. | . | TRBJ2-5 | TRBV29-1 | CSVIETGRQETQYF | TGCAGCGTAATAGAGACAGGGAGGCAAGAGACCCAGTACTTC
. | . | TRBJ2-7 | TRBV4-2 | CASSQDMEGRSEQYF | TGTGCCAGCAGCCAAGATATGGAGGGGCGGAGCGAGCAGTACTTC
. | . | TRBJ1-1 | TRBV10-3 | CAISGNKNTEAFF | TGTGCCATCAGTGGAAACAAGAACACTGAAGCTTTCTTT
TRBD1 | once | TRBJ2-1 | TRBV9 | CASSVDRGRNEQFF | TGTGCCAGCAGCGTAGACAGGGGGCGAAATGAGCAGTTCTTC
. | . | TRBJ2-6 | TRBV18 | CASSSRVRAGANVLTF | TGTGCCAGCTCATCAAGGGTCAGGGCTGGGGCCAACGTCCTGACTTTC
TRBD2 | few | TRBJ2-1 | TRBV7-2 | CASRRGGQDNEQFF | TGTGCCAGTCGCCGGGGGGGGCAGGACAATGAGCAGTTCTTC
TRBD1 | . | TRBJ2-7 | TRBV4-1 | CASSPVDRGSEQYF | TGCGCCAGCAGCCCCGTTGACAGGGGGTCCGAGCAGTACTTC
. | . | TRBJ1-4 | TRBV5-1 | CASSLMGGVGEKLFF | TGCGCCAGCAGCTTGATGGGTGGAGTTGGTGAAAAACTGTTTTTT
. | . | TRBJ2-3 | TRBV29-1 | CSASLGGADTQYF | TGCAGCGCCTCACTCGGGGGTGCAGATACGCAGTATTTT
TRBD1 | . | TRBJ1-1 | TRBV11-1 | CASSWTRDRGPLTEAFF | TGTGCCAGCAGCTGGACCCGGGACAGGGGGCCCCTCACTGAAGCTTTCTTT
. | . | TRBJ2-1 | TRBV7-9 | CASSPPLSYNEQFF | TGTGCCAGCAGCCCCCCCTTGAGCTACAATGAGCAGTTCTTC